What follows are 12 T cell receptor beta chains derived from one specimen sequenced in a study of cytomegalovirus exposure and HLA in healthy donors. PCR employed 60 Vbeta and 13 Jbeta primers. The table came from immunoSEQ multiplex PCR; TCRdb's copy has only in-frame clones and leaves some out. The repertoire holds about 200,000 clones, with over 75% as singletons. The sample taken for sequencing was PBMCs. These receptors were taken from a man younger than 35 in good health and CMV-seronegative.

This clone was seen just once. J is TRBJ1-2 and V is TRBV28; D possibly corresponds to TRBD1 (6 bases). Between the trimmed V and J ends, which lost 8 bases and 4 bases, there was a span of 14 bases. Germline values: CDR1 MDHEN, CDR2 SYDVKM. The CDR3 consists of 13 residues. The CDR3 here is CASGGGFGYGYTF. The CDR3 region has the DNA TGTGCCAGCGGGGGGGGCTTTGGCTATGGCTACACCTTC.

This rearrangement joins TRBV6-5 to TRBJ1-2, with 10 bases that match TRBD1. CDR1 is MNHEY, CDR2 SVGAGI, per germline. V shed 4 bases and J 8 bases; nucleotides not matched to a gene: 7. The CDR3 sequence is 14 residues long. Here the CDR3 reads CASSLSLTGGGYTF. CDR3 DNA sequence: TGTGCCAGCAGTTTGTCACTGACAGGGGGCGGCTACACCTTC.

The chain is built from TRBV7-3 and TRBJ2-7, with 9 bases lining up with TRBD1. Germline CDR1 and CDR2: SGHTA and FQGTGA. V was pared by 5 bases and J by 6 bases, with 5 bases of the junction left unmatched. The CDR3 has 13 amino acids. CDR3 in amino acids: CASSQGQGGEQYF. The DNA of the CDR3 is TGTGCCAGCAGCCAGGGACAGGGAGGCGAGCAGTACTTC.

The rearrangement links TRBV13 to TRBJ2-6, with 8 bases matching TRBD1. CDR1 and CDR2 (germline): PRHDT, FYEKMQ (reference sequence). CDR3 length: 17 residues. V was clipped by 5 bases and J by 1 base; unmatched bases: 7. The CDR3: CASSHGTGASGANVLTF. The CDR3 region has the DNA TGTGCCAGCAGCCACGGGACAGGCGCGTCTGGGGCCAACGTCCTGACTTTC.

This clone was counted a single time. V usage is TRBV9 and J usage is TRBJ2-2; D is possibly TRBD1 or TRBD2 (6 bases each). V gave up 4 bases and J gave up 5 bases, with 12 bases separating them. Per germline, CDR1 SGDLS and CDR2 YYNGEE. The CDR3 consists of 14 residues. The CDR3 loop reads CASSLGGTTGELFF. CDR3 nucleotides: TGTGCCAGCAGCCTAGGAGGGACAACCGGGGAGCTGTTTTTT.

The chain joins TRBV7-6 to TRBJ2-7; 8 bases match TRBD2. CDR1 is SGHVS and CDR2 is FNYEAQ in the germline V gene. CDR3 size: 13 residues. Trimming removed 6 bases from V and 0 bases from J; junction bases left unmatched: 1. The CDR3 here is CASSSGISYEQYF. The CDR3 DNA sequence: TGTGCCAGCAGTAGCGGGATCTCCTACGAGCAGTACTTC.

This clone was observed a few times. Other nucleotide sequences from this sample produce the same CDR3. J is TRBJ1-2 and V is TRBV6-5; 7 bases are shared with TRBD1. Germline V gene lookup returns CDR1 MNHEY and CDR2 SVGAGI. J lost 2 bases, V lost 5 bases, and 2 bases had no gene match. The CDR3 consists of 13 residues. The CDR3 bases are TGTGCCAGCAGTCTACAGGGGAACTATGGCTACACCTTC. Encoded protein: CASSLQGNYGYTF.

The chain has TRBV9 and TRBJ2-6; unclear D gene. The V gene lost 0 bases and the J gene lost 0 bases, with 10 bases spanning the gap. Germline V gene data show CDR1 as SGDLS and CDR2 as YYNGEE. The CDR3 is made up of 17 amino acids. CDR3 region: CASSVVATTSGANVLTF. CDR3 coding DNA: TGTGCCAGCAGCGTAGTCGCTACCACCTCTGGGGCCAACGTCCTGACTTTC.

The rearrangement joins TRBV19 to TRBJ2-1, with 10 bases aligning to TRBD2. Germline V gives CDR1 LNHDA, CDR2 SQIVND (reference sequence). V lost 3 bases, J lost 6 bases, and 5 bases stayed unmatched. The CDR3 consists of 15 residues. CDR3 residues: CASSMSLAGVNEQFF. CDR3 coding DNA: TGTGCCAGTAGTATGAGTCTAGCGGGGGTCAATGAGCAGTTCTTC.

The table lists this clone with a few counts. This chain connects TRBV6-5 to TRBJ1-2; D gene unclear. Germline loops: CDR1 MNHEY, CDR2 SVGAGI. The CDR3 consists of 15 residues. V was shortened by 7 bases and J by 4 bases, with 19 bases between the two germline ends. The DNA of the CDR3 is TGTGCCAGCAAATTGGGCGAGGAGGGCGGCTATGGCTACACCTTC. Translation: CASKLGEEGGYGYTF.

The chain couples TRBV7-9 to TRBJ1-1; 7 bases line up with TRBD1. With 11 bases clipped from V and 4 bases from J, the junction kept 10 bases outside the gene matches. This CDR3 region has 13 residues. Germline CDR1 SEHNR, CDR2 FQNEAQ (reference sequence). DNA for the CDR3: TGTGCCGGGGGAAAAACAGGGGCCACTGAAGCTTTCTTT. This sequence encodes CAGGKTGATEAFF.

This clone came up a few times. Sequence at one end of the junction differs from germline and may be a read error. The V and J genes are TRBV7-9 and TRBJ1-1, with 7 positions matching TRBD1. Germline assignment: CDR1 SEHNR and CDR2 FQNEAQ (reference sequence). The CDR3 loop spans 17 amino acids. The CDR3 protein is CSSSLVQGVRLNTEAFF. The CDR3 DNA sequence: TGTTCCAGCAGCTTAGTCCAGGGGGTAAGGCTGAACACTGAAGCTTTCTTT.